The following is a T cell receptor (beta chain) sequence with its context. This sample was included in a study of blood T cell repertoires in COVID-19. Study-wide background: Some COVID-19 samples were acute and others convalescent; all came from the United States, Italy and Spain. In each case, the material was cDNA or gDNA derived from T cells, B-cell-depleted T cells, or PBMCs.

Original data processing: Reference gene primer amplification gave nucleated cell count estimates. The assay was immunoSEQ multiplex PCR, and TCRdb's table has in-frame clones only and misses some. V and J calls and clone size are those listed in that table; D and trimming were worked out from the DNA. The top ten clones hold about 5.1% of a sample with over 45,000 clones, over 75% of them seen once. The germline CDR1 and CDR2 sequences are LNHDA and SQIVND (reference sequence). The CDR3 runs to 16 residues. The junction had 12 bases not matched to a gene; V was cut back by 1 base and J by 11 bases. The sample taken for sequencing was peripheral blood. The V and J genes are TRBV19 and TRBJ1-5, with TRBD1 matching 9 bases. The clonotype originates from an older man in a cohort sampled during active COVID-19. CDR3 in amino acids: CASSIVPGHGTGTQHF. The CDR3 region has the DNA TGTGCCAGTAGTATAGTCCCGGGACACGGGACAGGGACCCAGCATTTT. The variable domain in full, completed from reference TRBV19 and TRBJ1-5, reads DGGITQSPKYLFRKEGQNVTLSCEQNLNHDAMYWYRQDPGQGLRLIYYSQIVNDFQKGDIAEGYSVSREKKESFPLTVTSAQKNPTAFYLCASSIVPGHGTGTQHFGDGTRLSIL.